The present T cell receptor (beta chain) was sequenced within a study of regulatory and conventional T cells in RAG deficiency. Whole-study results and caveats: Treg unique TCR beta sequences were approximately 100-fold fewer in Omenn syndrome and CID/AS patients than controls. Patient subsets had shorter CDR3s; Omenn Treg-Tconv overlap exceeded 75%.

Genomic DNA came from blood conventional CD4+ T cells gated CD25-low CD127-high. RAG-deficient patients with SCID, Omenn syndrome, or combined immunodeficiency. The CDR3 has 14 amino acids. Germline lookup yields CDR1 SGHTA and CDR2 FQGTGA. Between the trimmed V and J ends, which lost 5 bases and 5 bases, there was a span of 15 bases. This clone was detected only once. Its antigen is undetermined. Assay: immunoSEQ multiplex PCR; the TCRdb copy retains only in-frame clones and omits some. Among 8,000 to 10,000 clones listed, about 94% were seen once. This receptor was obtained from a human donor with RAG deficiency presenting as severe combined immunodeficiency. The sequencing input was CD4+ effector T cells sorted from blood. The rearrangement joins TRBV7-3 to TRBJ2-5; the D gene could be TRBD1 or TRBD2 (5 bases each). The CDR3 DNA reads TGTGCCAGCAGCCCCGGGACCCTTGGGGAGACCCAGTACTTC. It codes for CASSPGTLGETQYF.